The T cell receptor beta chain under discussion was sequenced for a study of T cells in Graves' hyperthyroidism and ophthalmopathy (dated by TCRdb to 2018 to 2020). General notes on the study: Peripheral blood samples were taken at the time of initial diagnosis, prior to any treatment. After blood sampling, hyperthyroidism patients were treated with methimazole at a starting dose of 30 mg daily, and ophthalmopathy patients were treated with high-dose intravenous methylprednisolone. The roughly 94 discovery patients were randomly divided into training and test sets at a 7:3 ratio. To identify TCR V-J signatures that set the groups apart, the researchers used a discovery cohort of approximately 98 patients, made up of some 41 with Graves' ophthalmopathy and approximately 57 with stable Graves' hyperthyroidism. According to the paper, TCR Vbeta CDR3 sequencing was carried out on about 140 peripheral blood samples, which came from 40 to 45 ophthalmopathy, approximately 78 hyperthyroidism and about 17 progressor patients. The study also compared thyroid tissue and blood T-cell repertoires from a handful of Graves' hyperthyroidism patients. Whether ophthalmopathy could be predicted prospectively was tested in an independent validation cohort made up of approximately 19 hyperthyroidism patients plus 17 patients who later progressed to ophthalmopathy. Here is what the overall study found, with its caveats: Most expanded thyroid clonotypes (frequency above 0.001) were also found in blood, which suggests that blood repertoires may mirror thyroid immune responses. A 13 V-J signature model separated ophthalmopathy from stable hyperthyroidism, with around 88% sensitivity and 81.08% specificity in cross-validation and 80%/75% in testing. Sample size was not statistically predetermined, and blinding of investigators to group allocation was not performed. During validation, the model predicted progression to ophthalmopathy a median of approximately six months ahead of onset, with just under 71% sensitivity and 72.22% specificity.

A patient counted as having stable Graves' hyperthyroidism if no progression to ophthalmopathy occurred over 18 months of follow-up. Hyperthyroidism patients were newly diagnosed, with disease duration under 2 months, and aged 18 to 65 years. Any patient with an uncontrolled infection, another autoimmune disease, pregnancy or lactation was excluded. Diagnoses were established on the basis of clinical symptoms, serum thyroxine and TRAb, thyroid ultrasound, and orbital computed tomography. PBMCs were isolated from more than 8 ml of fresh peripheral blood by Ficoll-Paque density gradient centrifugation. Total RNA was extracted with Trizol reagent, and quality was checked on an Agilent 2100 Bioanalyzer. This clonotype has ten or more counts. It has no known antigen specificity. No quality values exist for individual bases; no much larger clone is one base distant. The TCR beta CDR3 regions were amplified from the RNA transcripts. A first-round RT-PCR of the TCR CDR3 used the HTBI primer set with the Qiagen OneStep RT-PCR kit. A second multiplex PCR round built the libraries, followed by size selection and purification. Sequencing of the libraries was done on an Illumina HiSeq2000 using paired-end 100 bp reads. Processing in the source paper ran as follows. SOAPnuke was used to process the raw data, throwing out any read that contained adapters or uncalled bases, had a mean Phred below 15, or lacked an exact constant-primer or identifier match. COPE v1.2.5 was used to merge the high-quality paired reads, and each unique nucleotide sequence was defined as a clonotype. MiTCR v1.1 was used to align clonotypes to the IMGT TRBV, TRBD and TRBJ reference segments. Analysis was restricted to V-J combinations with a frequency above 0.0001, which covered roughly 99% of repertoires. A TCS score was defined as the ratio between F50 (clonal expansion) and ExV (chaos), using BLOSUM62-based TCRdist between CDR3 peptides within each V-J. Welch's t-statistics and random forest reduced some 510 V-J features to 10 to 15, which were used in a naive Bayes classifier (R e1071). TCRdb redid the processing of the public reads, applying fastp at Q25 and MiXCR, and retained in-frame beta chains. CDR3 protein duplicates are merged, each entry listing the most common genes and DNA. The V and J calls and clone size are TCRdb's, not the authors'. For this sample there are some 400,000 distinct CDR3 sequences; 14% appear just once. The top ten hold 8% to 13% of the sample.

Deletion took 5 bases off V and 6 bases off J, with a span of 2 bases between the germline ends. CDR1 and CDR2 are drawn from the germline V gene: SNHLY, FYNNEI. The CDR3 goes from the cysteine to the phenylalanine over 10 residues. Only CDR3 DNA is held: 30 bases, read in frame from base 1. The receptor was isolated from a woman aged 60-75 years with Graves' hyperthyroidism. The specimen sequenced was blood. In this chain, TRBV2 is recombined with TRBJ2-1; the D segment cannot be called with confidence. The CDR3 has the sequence CASSFNEQFF. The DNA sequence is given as TGTGCCAGCAGTTTCAATGAGCAGTTCTTC.